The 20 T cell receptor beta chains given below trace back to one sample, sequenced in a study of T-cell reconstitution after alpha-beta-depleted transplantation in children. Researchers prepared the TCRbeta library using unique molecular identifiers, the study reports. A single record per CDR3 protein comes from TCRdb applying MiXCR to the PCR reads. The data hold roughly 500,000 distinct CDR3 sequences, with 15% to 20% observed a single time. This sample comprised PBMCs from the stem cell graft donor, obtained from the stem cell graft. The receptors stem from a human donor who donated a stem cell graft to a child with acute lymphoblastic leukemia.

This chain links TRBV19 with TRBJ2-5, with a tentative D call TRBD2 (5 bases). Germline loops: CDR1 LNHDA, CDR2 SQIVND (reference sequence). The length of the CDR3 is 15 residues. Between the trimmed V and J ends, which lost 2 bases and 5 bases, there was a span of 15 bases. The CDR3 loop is CASSISDGMVETQYF. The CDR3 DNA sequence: TGTGCCAGTAGTATAAGCGACGGGATGGTTGAGACCCAGTACTTC.

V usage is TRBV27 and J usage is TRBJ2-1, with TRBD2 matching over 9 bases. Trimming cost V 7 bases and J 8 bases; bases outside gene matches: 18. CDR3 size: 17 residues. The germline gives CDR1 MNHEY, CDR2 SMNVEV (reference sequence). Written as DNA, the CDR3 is TGTGCCAGCAACAGACGTAGCGGGAGAAGTCTATACGATGAGCAGTTCTTC. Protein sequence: CASNRRSGRSLYDEQFF.

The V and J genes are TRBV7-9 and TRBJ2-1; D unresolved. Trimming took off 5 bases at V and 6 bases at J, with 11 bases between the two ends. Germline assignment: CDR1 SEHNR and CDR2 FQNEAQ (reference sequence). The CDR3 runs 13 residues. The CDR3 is CASSPPLLNEQFF. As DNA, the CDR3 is TGTGCCAGCAGCCCGCCCTTACTCAATGAGCAGTTCTTC.

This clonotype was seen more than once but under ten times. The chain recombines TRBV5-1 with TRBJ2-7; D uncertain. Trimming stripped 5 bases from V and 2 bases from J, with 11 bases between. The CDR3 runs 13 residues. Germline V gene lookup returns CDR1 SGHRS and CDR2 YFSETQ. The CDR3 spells CASRVDPTYEQYF. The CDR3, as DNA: TGCGCCAGCAGAGTGGATCCGACCTACGAGCAGTACTTC. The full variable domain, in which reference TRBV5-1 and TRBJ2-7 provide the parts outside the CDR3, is KAGVTQTPRYLIKTRGQQVTLSCSPISGHRSVSWYQQTPGQGLQFLFEYFSETQRNKGNFPGRFSGRQFSNSRSEMNVSTLELGDSALYLCASRVDPTYEQYFGPGTRLTVT.

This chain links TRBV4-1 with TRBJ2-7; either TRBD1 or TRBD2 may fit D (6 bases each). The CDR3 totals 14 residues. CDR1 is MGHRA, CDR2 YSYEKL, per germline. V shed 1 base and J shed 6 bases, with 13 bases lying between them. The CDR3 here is CASSQVTGGGEQYF. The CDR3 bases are TGCGCCAGCAGCCAAGTTACCGGAGGGGGCGAGCAGTACTTC.

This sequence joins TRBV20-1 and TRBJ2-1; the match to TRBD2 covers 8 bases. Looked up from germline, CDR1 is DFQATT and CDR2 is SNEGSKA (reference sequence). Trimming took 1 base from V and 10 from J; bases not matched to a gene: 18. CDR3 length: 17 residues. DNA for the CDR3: TGCAGTGCTAGAGGGGTCGTTAGCGGGACACCCGAGCGGGAGCAGTTCTTC. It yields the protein CSARGVVSGTPEREQFF.

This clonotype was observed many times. The CDR3 protein is CASSPGRRGGSYNEQFF. The CDR3 DNA reads as TGCGCCAGCAGCCCCGGGCGCAGGGGAGGCTCCTACAATGAGCAGTTCTTC. The rearrangement uses TRBV5-1 and TRBJ2-1, with D possibly being TRBD1 or TRBD2 (6 bases each). Germline V CDR1 and CDR2: SGHRS, YFSETQ. V gave up 4 bases and J gave up 0 bases, with 17 bases separating them. The length of the CDR3 is 17 residues.

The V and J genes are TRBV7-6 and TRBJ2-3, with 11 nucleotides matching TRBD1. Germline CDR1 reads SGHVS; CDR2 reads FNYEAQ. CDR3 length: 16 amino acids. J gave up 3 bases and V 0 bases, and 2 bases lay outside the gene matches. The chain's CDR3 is CASSLAGQGVTDTQYF. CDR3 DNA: TGTGCCAGCAGCTTAGCGGGACAGGGGGTGACAGATACGCAGTATTTT.

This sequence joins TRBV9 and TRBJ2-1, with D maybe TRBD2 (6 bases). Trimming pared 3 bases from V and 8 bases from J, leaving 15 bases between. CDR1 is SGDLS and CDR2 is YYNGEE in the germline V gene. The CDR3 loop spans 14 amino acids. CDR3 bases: TGTGCCAGCAGCGCCCCCCCCGGGAGCGATGAGCAGTTCTTC. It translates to CASSAPPGSDEQFF.

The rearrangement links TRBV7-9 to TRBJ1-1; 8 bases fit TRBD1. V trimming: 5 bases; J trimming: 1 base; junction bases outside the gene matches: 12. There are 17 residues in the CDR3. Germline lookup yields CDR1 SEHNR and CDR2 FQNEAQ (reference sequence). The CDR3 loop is CASSPGQGFWGNTEAFF. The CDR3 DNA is TGTGCCAGCAGCCCCGGACAGGGATTTTGGGGGAACACTGAAGCTTTCTTT.

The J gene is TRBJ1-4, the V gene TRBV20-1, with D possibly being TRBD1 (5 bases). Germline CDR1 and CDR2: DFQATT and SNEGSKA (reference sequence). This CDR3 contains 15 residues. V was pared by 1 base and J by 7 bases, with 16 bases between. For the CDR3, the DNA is TGCAGTGCTAGAGGGCCGGGGCCCTTTACTGAAAAACTGTTTTTT. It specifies CSARGPGPFTEKLFF.

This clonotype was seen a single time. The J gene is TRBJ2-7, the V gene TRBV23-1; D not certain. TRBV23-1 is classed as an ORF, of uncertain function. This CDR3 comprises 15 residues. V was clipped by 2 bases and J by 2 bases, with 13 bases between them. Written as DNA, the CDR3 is TGCGCCAGCAGTCAAACGTCCTTAAGCACCTACGAGCAGTACTTC. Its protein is CASSQTSLSTYEQYF.

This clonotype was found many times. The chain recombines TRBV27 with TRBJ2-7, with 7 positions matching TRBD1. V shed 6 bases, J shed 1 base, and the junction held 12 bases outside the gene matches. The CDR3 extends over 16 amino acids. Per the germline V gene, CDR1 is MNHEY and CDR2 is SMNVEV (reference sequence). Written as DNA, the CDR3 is TGTGCCAGCAGCCAGCCCAGACAGGGTTTGTCCTACGAGCAGTACTTC. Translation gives CASSQPRQGLSYEQYF.

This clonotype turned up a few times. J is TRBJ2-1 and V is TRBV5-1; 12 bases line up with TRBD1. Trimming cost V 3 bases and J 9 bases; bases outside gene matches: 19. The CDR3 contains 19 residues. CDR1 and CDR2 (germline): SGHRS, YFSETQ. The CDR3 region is CASSSLEFTPGQGALEQFF. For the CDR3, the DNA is TGCGCCAGCAGCTCCCTTGAATTCACACCGGGACAGGGGGCTCTTGAGCAGTTCTTC.

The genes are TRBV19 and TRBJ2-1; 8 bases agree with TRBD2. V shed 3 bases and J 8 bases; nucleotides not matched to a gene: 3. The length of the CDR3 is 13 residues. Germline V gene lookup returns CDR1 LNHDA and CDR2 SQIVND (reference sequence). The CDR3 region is CASSIGGVDEQFF. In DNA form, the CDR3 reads TGTGCCAGTAGTATCGGGGGGGTAGATGAGCAGTTCTTC.

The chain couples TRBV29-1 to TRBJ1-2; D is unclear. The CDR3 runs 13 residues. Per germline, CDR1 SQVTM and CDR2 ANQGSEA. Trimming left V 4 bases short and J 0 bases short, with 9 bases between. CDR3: CSVGRGSNYGYTF. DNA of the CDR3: TGCAGCGTTGGTCGAGGGTCTAACTATGGCTACACCTTC.

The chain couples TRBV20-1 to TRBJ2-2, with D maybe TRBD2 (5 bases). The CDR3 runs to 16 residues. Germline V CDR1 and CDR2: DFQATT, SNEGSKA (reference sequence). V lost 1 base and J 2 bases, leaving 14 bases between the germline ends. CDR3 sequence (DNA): TGCAGTGCTAGAGTATCGGGGAAGGTTAACACCGGGGAGCTGTTTTTT. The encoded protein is CSARVSGKVNTGELFF.

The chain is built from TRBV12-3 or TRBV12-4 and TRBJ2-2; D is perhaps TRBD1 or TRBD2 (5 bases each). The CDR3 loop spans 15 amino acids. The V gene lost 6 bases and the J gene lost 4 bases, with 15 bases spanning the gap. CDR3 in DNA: TGTGCCAGCAGCGACAGTCAACGGGGCACCGGGGAGCTGTTTTTT. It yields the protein CASSDSQRGTGELFF.

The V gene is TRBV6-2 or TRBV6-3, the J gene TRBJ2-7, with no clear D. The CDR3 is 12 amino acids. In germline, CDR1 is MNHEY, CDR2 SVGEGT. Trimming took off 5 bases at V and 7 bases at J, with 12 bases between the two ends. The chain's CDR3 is CASSPNIGEQYF. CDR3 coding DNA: TGTGCCAGCAGTCCAAACATCGGGGAGCAGTACTTC.

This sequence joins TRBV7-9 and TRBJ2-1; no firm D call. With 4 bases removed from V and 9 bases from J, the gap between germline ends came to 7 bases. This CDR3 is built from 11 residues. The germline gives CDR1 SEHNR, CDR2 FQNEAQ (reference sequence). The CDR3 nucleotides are TGTGCCAGCAGCTCGATGTTTGAGCAGTTCTTC. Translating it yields CASSSMFEQFF. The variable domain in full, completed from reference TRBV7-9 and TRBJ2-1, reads DTGVSQNPRHKITKRGQNVTFRCDPISEHNRLYWYRQTLGQGPEFLTYFQNEAQLEKSRLLSDRFSAERPKGSFSTLEIQRTEQGDSAMYLCASSSMFEQFFGPGTRLTVL.